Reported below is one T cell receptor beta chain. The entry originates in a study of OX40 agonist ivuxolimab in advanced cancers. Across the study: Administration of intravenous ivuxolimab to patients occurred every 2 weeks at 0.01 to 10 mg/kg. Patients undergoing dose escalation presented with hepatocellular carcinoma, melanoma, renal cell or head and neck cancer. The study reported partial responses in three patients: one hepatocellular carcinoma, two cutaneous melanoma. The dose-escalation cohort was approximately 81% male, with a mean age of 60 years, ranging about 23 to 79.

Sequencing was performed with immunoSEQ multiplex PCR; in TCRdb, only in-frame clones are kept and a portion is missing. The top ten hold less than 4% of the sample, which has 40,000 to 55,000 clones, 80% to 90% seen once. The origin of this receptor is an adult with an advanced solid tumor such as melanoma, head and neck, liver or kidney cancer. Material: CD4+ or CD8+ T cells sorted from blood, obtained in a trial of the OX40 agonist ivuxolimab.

Here the CDR3 reads CATTEGPGGGTDTQYF. Written as DNA, the CDR3 is TGCGCCACCACAGAGGGACCAGGCGGGGGCACAGATACGCAGTATTTT. The chain is built from TRBV5-1 and TRBJ2-3; D might be TRBD2 (6 bases). The V gene lost 9 bases and the J gene lost 1 base, with 21 bases spanning the gap. Germline CDR1 and CDR2: SGHRS and YFSETQ. This CDR3 is built from 16 residues.